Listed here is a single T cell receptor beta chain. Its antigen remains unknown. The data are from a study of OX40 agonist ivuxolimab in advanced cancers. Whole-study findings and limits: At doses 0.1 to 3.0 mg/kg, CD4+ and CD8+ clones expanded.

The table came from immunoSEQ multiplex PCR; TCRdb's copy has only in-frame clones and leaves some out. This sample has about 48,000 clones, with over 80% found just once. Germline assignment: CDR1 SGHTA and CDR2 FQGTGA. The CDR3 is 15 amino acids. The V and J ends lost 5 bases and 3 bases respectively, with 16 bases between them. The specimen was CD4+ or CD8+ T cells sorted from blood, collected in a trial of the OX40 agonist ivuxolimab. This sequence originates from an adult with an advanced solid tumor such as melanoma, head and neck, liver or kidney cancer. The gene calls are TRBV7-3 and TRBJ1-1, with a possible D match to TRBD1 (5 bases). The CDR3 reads CASSPGLGDDTEAFF. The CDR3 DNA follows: TGTGCCAGCAGCCCAGGGCTCGGGGACGACACTGAAGCTTTCTTT.